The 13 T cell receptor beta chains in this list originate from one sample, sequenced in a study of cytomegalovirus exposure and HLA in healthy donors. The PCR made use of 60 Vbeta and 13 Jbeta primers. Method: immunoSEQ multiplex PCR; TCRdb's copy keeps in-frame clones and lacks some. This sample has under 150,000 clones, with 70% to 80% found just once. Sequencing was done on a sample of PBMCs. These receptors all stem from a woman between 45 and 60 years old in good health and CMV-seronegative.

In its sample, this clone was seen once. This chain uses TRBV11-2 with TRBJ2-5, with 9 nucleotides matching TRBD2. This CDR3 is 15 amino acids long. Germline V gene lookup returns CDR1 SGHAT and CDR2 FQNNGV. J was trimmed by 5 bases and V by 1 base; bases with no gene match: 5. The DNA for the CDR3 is TGTGCCAGCAGCTTAGGGGGGGCGGGAGGGGAGACCCAGTACTTC. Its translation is CASSLGGAGGETQYF.

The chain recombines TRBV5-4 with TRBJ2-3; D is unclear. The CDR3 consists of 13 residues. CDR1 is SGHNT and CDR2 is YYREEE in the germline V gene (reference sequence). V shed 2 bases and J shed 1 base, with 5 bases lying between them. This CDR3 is CASSFPGTDTQYF. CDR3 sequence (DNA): TGTGCCAGCAGCTTCCCCGGCACAGATACGCAGTATTTT.

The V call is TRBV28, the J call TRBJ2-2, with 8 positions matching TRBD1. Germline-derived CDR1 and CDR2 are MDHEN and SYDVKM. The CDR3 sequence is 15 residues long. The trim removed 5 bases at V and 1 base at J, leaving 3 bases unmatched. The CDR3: CASSLGQVNTGELFF. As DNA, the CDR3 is TGTGCCAGCAGTCTGGGACAGGTGAACACCGGGGAGCTGTTTTTT.

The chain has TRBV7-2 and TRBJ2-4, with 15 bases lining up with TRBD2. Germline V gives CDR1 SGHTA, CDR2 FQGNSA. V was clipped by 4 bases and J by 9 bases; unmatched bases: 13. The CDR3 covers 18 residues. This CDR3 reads CASSSQVGLAGGRSIQYF. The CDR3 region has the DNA TGTGCCAGCAGCTCCCAGGTGGGACTAGCGGGAGGTCGGAGCATTCAGTACTTC.

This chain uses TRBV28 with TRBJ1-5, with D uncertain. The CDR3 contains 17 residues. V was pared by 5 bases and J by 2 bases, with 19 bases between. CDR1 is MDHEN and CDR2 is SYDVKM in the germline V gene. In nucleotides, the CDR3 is TGTGCCAGCAGTCGCTCCGTTAGGCGCGGGGGCAATCAGCCCCAGCATTTT. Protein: CASSRSVRRGGNQPQHF.

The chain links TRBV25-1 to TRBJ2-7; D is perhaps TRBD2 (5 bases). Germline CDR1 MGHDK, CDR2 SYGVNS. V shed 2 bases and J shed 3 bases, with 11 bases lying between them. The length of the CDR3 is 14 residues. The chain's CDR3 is CASSETGMVYEQYF. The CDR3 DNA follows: TGTGCCAGCAGTGAAACGGGAATGGTCTACGAGCAGTACTTC.

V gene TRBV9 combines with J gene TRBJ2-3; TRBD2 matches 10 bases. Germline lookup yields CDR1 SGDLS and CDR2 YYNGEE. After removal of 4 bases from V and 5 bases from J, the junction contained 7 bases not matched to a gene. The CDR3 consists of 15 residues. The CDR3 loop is CASSKAGGPEDTQYF. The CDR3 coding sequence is TGTGCCAGCAGCAAAGCGGGAGGGCCGGAAGATACGCAGTATTTT. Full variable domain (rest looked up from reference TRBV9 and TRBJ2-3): DSGVTQTPKHLITATGQRVTLRCSPRSGDLSVYWYQQSLDQGLQFLIQYYNGEERAKGNILERFSAQQFPDLHSELNLSSLELGDSALYFCASSKAGGPEDTQYFGPGTRLTVL.

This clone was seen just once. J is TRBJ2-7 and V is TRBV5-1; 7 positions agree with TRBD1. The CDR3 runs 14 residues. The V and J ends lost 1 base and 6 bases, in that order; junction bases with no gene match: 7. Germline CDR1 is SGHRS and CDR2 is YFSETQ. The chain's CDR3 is CASSLFEGAAEQYF. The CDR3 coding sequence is TGCGCCAGCAGCTTGTTTGAGGGGGCGGCCGAGCAGTACTTC.

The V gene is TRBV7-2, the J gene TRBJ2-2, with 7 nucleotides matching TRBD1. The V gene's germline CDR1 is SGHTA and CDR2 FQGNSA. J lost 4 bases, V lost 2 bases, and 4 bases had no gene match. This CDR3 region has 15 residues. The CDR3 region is CASSLRDSPTGELFF. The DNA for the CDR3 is TGTGCCAGCAGCTTAAGGGACAGTCCCACCGGGGAGCTGTTTTTT.

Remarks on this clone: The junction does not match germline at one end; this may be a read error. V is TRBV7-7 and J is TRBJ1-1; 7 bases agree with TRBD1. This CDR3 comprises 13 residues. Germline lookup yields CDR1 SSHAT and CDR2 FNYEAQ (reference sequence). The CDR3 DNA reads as TGTGCTAGCAGCCGGGACAGTAACACTGAAGCTTTCTTT. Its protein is CASSRDSNTEAFF.

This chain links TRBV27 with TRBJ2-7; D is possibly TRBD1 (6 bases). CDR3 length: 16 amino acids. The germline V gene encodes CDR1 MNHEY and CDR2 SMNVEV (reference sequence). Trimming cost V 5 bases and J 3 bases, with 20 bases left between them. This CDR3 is CASSRPRTGQHYEQYF. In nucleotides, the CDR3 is TGTGCCAGCAGTCGACCTCGAACAGGGCAACACTACGAGCAGTACTTC.

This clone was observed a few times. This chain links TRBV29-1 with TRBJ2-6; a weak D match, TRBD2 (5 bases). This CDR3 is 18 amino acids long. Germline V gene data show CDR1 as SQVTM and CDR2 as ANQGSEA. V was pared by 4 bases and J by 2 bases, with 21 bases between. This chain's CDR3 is CSVVFRGFSGAGANVLTF. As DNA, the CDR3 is TGCAGCGTTGTCTTTCGAGGGTTTTCAGGAGCTGGGGCCAACGTCCTGACTTTC.

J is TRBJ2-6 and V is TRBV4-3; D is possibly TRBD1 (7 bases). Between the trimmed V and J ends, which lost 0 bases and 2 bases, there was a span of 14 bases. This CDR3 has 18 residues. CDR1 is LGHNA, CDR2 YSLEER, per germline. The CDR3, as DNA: TGCGCCAGCAGCCAAGAAATAGCAGGGGGGCCTGGGGCCAACGTCCTGACTTTC. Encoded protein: CASSQEIAGGPGANVLTF.